This TCR beta chain was obtained from a study of blood T cell repertoires in COVID-19. Study-level background: From T cells, B-cell-depleted T cells, or PBMCs came the material, which was cDNA or gDNA.

Germline loops: CDR1 SGHRS, CDR2 YFSETQ. V was clipped by 0 bases and J by 0 bases, with 15 bases between them. The CDR3 runs 17 residues. This clone has only a few counts. Original methodology: It was from reference gene primer amplification that nucleated cell counts were estimated. Clones were sequenced by immunoSEQ multiplex PCR, and TCRdb holds only the in-frame ones, with some missing. V, J and clone size are taken as reported in that table, and D and trimming were inferred from the DNA itself. The data contain under 250,000 clones, about four fifths of them seen just once; the ten biggest clones take up roughly 2.9%.

The chain joins TRBV5-1 to TRBJ1-1; tentatively, D is TRBD1 (6 bases). The clonotype comes from a man over 45 with active or convalescent COVID-19. What was sequenced was peripheral blood. CDR3 amino acids: CASSLERGRGMNTEAFF. CDR3 bases: TGCGCCAGCAGCTTGGAGAGGGGCAGGGGAATGAACACTGAAGCTTTCTTT.